These T cell receptor beta chains were read from a single sample in a study of control samples from healthy donors and cancer patients. Sequenced by immunoSEQ multiplex PCR; TCRdb stores in-frame clones only, minus some. The sample yields 70,000 to 80,000 clones, 89% seen once. The sequencing sample was made of PBMCs. The receptors stem from a woman aged 50 to 60 with colorectal cancer. Both conserved end residues are trimmed from each CDR3. D genes are given only for firm matches.

>-|TRBV29-1|TRBJ1-3
SVGGLGGNTIY
>TRBD2|TRBV25-1|TRBJ2-3
ASSELAGRHTQY
>TRBD1|TRBV27|TRBJ2-1
ASSYGTGYYNEQF
>-|TRBV10-2|TRBJ1-5
ASSSGTNNQPQH
>-|TRBV18|TRBJ2-5
ASSGGRETQY
>-|TRBV9|TRBJ1-3
ASSVDQSGNTIY
>TRBD2|TRBV6-2/TRBV6-3|TRBJ2-5
ASSLGLARETQY
>-|TRBV4-3|TRBJ2-1
ASSHPDRYNEQF
>-|TRBV4-3|TRBJ2-3
ASSQEYLGDTQY
>-|TRBV14|TRBJ1-1
ASRSTGITEAF
>-|TRBV2|TRBJ1-2
ASSSWVLDGYT
>-|TRBV19|TRBJ1-1
ASSRDTVETEAF
>TRBD1|TRBV28|TRBJ2-3
ASSQPIIRTGITDTQY
>TRBD2|TRBV7-8|TRBJ2-3
ASSLSGGRADTQY
>-|TRBV2|TRBJ1-1
ASKRNTEAF
>TRBD1|TRBV3-1/TRBV3-2|TRBJ1-1
ASSRITGTGRGTEAF
>-|TRBV6-6|TRBJ1-2
ASSYTSYGYT
>-|TRBV10-2|TRBJ2-2
ASSETGTPHTGELF
>-|TRBV2|TRBJ1-5
ASSEVWGAEGPQH
>TRBD1|TRBV6-5|TRBJ2-5
ASSRDRGRGETQY
>-|TRBV3-1/TRBV3-2|TRBJ2-5
ASSQERSSKETQY
>-|TRBV6-5|TRBJ2-2
ASSYDSGVGELF
>-|TRBV5-1|TRBJ2-2
ASRQGYGELF
>TRBD1|TRBV2|TRBJ1-2
ASNLRGGEGYGCT
>TRBD1|TRBV4-1|TRBJ1-2
ASSQAGQGTYGYT
>-|TRBV3-1/TRBV3-2|TRBJ1-2
ASSQVSGPRGGYT
>TRBD2|TRBV9|TRBJ2-3
ASSAYYREPSGGDTDTQY
>-|TRBV4-1|TRBJ2-1
ASSQEEEGDSYNEQF
>-|TRBV4-3|TRBJ1-1
ASSPRASLNTEAF
>-|TRBV19|TRBJ1-1
ASRVTRNTEAF
>-|TRBV4-1|TRBJ2-3
ASSLRDLSTDTQY
>TRBD2|TRBV2|TRBJ2-3
ASMGLAGGLRTDTQY
>TRBD1|TRBV6-5|TRBJ2-2
ASRFGRGSGELF
>-|TRBV7-2|TRBJ1-3
ASSLDSSGNTIY
>-|TRBV10-3|TRBJ2-4
AISGQGGKNIQY
>-|TRBV5-6|TRBJ1-1
ASSAIGGLETEAF
>-|TRBV6-6|TRBJ1-1
ASSFEGLLNTEAF
>-|TRBV9|TRBJ1-3
ASSAGDNSGNTIY
>-|TRBV7-9|TRBJ1-2
ASSTPSGRGMIDYGYT
>-|TRBV9|TRBJ2-3
ASSSDSNTQY
>-|TRBV11-3|TRBJ1-1
ANPTPLEGISERNTEAF
>-|TRBV6-5|TRBJ1-3
ASTLGRTWSHTIY
>-|TRBV7-9|TRBJ1-4
ASSLSGSEKLF